The 12 T cell receptor beta chains below come from one sample, sequenced in a study of blood T cell repertoires in COVID-19. TCRdb's copy holds only in-frame clones and misses some; the assay was immunoSEQ multiplex PCR. The sample lists about 220,000 clones, 80% to 90% occurring once. Sequencing input: PBMCs or T cells enriched from blood (not recorded which). The receptors derive from a woman under 30 in a cohort exposed to, infected with or recovered from COVID-19 (not recorded which).

The V call is TRBV7-9, the J call TRBJ1-4; 9 bases map to TRBD1. There are 15 residues in the CDR3. J gave up 3 bases and V 3 bases, and 2 bases lay outside the gene matches. CDR1 and CDR2 (germline): SEHNR, FQNEAQ (reference sequence). CDR3 amino acids: CASSLGQGANEKLFF. For the CDR3, the DNA is TGTGCCAGCAGCTTGGGACAGGGCGCTAATGAAAAACTGTTTTTT.

The chain uses TRBV28 and TRBJ2-2; 10 bases align to TRBD2. This CDR3 is built from 17 residues. CDR1 and CDR2 (germline): MDHEN, SYDVKM. J was trimmed by 2 bases and V by 4 bases; bases with no gene match: 7. Here the CDR3 reads CASSSPSGGPNTGELFF. The CDR3 region has the DNA TGTGCCAGCAGTTCTCCTAGCGGGGGCCCAAACACCGGGGAGCTGTTTTTT.

The rearrangement uses TRBV10-3 and TRBJ2-7; TRBD1 matches 9 bases. The germline gives CDR1 ENHRY, CDR2 SYGVKD. The CDR3 contains 14 residues. The J segment lost 3 bases and the V segment lost 11 bases, leaving 11 bases of the junction unmatched. DNA of the CDR3: TGTGCCGCCGGGCGGGACAGGGCAGACTACGAGCAGTACTTC. Translating gives CAAGRDRADYEQYF.

This clone showed up just a few times. V is TRBV5-1 and J is TRBJ1-1; possibly TRBD1 for D (5 bases). Germline assignment: CDR1 SGHRS and CDR2 YFSETQ. V lost 1 base to trimming and J lost 5 bases, with 9 bases between them. The CDR3 has 13 residues. The CDR3 region is CASSLTGETEAFF. The CDR3 DNA is TGCGCCAGCAGCTTGACGGGGGAGACTGAAGCTTTCTTT.

The chain couples TRBV7-9 to TRBJ1-2; no clear D gene. The CDR3 extends over 15 amino acids. Deletions cut 1 base from V and 1 base from J, with 10 bases between. Germline V gene sequence: CDR1 SEHNR, CDR2 FQNEAQ (reference sequence). CDR3 nucleotides: TGTGCCAGCAGCTTAGATACCGGGGATAACTATGGCTACACCTTC. It yields the protein CASSLDTGDNYGYTF. The full variable domain, completed using reference TRBV7-9 and TRBJ1-2, is DTGVSQNPRHKITKRGQNVTFRCDPISEHNRLYWYRQTLGQGPEFLTYFQNEAQLEKSRLLSDRFSAERPKGSFSTLEIQRTEQGDSAMYLCASSLDTGDNYGYTFGSGTRLTVV.

This clone was recorded once. The chain employs TRBV24-1 and TRBJ1-4; 7 nucleotides align to TRBD1. The J segment lost 6 bases and the V segment lost 4 bases, leaving 1 base of the junction unmatched. Germline V CDR1 and CDR2: KGHDR, SFDVKD. The CDR3 has 13 amino acids. Here the CDR3 DNA reads TGTGCCACCAGTGACACAGGGGATGAAAAACTGTTTTTT. Protein: CATSDTGDEKLFF.

The chain carries TRBV11-3 and TRBJ2-5, with 11 bases aligning to TRBD1. Germline V gives CDR1 SGHNT, CDR2 YENEEA. The length of the CDR3 is 17 residues. V was clipped by 0 bases and J by 1 base; unmatched bases: 4. The CDR3, as DNA: TGTGCCAGCAGCTTAGAATCCGGGACAGGGGGCCAAGAGACCCAGTACTTC. Translation: CASSLESGTGGQETQYF.

The chain employs TRBV7-3 and TRBJ2-1, with D tentatively TRBD2 (6 bases). This CDR3 is 21 amino acids long. V lost 5 bases and J lost 4, with 33 bases in between. Germline-derived CDR1 and CDR2 are SGHTA and FQGTGA. CDR3 residues: CASSVNPRNEGGQVGYNEQFF. The DNA for the CDR3 is TGTGCCAGCAGCGTAAACCCTAGGAATGAGGGAGGACAAGTCGGTTACAATGAGCAGTTCTTC.

This CDR3 reads CASSFAGSTYEQYF. As DNA, the CDR3 is TGCGCCAGCAGCTTCGCGGGTTCTACCTACGAGCAGTACTTC. This rearrangement joins TRBV5-1 to TRBJ2-7; D may be TRBD2 (5 bases). Trimming cost V 2 bases and J 2 bases, with 11 bases left between them. The CDR3 extends over 14 amino acids. In germline, CDR1 is SGHRS, CDR2 YFSETQ.

The rearrangement uses TRBV28 and TRBJ1-1, with 7 bases fitting TRBD1. Trimming cost V 5 bases and J 5 bases; bases outside gene matches: 8. This CDR3 region has 14 residues. The germline gives CDR1 MDHEN, CDR2 SYDVKM. CDR3 in amino acids: CASSLEQGETEAFF. The CDR3 DNA sequence: TGTGCCAGCAGTCTTGAGCAGGGGGAAACTGAAGCTTTCTTT.

The chain couples TRBV10-3 to TRBJ1-2, with a tentative D call TRBD1 (6 bases). V lost 6 bases and J 2 bases, leaving 10 bases between the germline ends. The CDR3 sequence is 13 residues long. Germline loops: CDR1 ENHRY, CDR2 SYGVKD. The CDR3 is CAISGGQNYGYTF. The CDR3 DNA sequence: TGTGCCATCAGCGGAGGACAGAACTATGGCTACACCTTC.

The chain is built from TRBV5-1 and TRBJ1-3; D perhaps matches TRBD1 (6 bases). The CDR3 loop spans 14 amino acids. Germline V gene lookup returns CDR1 SGHRS and CDR2 YFSETQ. Trimming left V 2 bases short and J 2 bases short, with 8 bases between. The CDR3 sequence is CASSFQGTGNTIYF. In nucleotides, the CDR3 is TGCGCCAGCAGCTTTCAGGGGACTGGAAACACCATATATTTT.